This T cell receptor beta chain is drawn from a study of T cell responses to AZD1222 COVID-19 vaccine. Sequencing used immunoSEQ multiplex PCR; TCRdb keeps in-frame clones, though not all of them. The table lists some 130,000 clones, roughly 93% of them singletons, with 6% to 7.5% in the top ten. Pooled samples include second doses given at about 4 or 12 weeks. Notes on the study in general: Baseline antibody screening turned up just a handful of seropositive AZD1222 recipients. Nearly half of unique spike-specific TCRs reportedly avoided B.1.351 and B.1.1.7 mutated regions.

Concerning this clone: Its antigen is still unknown.

This CDR3 comprises 14 residues. The V end lost 1 base, the J end lost 3 bases, and 10 bases lay between the germline ends. The germline CDR1 and CDR2 sequences are MGHRA and YSYEKL. The source was peripheral blood, collected 28 days after the second AZD1222 dose. The sequence came from an adult who received the AZD1222 COVID-19 vaccine. V usage is TRBV4-1 and J usage is TRBJ2-7; D might be TRBD1 or TRBD2, each matching 5 bases. CDR3 sequence: CASSQVRDLYEQYF. CDR3 DNA sequence: TGCGCCAGCAGCCAAGTCAGGGACCTCTACGAGCAGTACTTC.